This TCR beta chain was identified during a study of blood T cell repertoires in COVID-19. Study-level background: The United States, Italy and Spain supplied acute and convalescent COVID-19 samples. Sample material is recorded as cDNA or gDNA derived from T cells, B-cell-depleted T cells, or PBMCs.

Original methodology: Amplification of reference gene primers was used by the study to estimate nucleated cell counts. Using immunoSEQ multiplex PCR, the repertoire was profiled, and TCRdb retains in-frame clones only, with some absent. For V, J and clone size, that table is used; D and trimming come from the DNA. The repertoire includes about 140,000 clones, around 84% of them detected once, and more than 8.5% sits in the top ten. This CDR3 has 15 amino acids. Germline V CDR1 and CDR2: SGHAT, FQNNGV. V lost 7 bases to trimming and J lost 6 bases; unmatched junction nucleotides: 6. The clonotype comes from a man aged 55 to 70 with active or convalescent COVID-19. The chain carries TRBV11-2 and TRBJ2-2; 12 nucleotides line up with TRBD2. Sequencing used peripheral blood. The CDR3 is CASTPTSGSPGELFF. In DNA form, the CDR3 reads TGTGCCAGCACCCCGACTAGCGGGAGCCCCGGGGAGCTGTTTTTT.